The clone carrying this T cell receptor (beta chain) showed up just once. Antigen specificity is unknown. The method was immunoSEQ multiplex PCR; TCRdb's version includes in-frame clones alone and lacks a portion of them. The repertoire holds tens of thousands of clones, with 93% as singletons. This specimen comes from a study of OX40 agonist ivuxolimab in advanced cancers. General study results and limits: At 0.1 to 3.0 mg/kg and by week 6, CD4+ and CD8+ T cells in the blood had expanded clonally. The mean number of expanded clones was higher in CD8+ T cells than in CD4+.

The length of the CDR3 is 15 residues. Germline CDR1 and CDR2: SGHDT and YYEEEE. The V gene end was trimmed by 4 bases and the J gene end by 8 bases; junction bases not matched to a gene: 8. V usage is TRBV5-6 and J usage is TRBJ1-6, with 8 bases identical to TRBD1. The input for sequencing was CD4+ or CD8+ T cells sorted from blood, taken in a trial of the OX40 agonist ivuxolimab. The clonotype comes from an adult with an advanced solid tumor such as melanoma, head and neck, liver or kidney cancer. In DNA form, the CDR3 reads TGTGCCAGCAGCCCAGGACAGGGAAGAGATTCACCCCTCCACTTT. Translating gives CASSPGQGRDSPLHF.